The 24 T cell receptor beta chains below come from one sample, sequenced in a study of T-cell memory formation after mild COVID-19. MiXCR, applied by TCRdb to the 5' RACE reads, yields one record per CDR3 protein. The sample has approximately 170,000 distinct CDR3 sequences, 13% seen once. Sequences were obtained from PBMCs or a T cell subset sorted from them (not recorded which). These receptor sequences come from a young man who had mild COVID-19 (a few samples of this study predate the infection). Cell type and time point are not known.

In its sample, this clonotype was seen a few times. The gene calls are TRBV11-2 and TRBJ1-1; D uncertain. Deletions cut 5 bases from V and 7 bases from J, with 11 bases between. The germline V gene encodes CDR1 SGHAT and CDR2 FQNNGV. CDR3 length: 12 amino acids. The DNA for the CDR3 is TGTGCCAGCAGCGCTGAAAAGAGTGAAGCTTTCTTT. This translates into CASSAEKSEAFF. The whole variable domain, remainder taken from reference TRBV11-2 and TRBJ1-1, is EAGVAQSPRYKIIEKRQSVAFWCNPISGHATLYWYQQILGQGPKLLIQFQNNGVVDDSQLPKDRFSAERLKGVDSTLKIQPAKLEDSAVYLCASSAEKSEAFFGQGTRLTVV.

This clonotype was counted a few times. The CDR3 is CASFGTGLANTGELFF. The CDR3 DNA sequence: TGCGCCAGCTTTGGCACCGGCTTGGCGAACACCGGGGAGCTGTTTTTT. J is TRBJ2-2 and V is TRBV5-1, with D hard to call. Germline-derived CDR1 and CDR2 are SGHRS and YFSETQ. The V and J ends lost 7 bases and 0 bases respectively, with 16 bases between them. The CDR3 is 16 residues long.

At least ten counts were recorded for this clonotype. The chain carries TRBV28 and TRBJ2-5; perhaps D is TRBD1 or TRBD2 (6 bases each). CDR3 length equals 16 residues. The V gene lost 2 bases and the J gene lost 3 bases, with 16 bases spanning the gap. CDR1 is MDHEN, CDR2 SYDVKM, per germline. CDR3 in DNA: TGTGCCAGCAGTTTAGGAGGGGGAGGCGGTGAAGAGACCCAGTACTTC. Translation: CASSLGGGGGEETQYF.

The chain joins TRBV5-5 to TRBJ2-3; D remains ambiguous. This CDR3 spans 15 amino acids. With 3 bases removed from V and 2 bases from J, the gap between germline ends came to 13 bases. Germline CDR1 is SGHKS and CDR2 is YYEKEE (reference sequence). The chain's CDR3 is CASSSRGRFTDTQYF. CDR3 nucleotide sequence: TGTGCCAGCAGCTCCCGCGGCAGGTTCACAGATACGCAGTATTTT.

A few counts support this clonotype. The gene calls are TRBV29-1 and TRBJ1-4, with 9 bases matching TRBD1. From germline, CDR1 is SQVTM and CDR2 ANQGSEA. This CDR3 is built from 13 residues. The junction had 2 bases not matched to a gene; V was cut back by 6 bases and J by 3 bases. CDR3 loop: CSVRTGANEKLFF. CDR3 bases: TGCAGCGTGAGGACAGGGGCTAATGAAAAACTGTTTTTT.

This clonotype was seen a handful of times. The chain carries TRBV7-2 and TRBJ1-2; D call uncertain. From germline, CDR1 is SGHTA and CDR2 FQGNSA. The CDR3 sequence is 15 residues long. V was shortened by 3 bases and J by 4 bases, with 15 bases between the two germline ends. Written as DNA, the CDR3 is TGTGCCAGCAGCTTGGGAACCAACTTCCCCTATGGCTACACCTTC. Translating it yields CASSLGTNFPYGYTF.

This clonotype was picked up a small number of times. The V and J genes are TRBV20-1 and TRBJ2-2; the D is unclear. Germline CDR1 reads DFQATT; CDR2 reads SNEGSKA (reference sequence). This CDR3 is 14 amino acids long. Trimming left V 0 bases short and J 1 base short, with 6 bases between. The CDR3 DNA sequence: TGCAGTGCTAGAGATTCTAGGAACACCGGGGAGCTGTTTTTT. Its protein is CSARDSRNTGELFF.

V and J are TRBV12-3 or TRBV12-4 and TRBJ1-5; 8 bases match TRBD1. The CDR3 extends over 15 amino acids. After removal of 3 bases from V and 0 bases from J, the junction contained 1 base not matched to a gene. In DNA, the CDR3 is TGTGCCAGCAGTTTCAGGGGGCGTAGCAATCAGCCCCAGCATTTT. As protein: CASSFRGRSNQPQHF.

The V call is TRBV20-1, the J call TRBJ2-3; 10 nucleotides match TRBD2. V was pared by 5 bases and J by 2 bases, with 4 bases of the junction left unmatched. CDR3 length equals 14 residues. Germline CDR1 reads DFQATT; CDR2 reads SNEGSKA (reference sequence). DNA of the CDR3: TGCAGTGCTCAGCGGGGGGGCGCCACAGATACGCAGTATTTT. Protein sequence: CSAQRGGATDTQYF.

In its sample, this clonotype was seen a few times. The V and J genes are TRBV12-5 and TRBJ1-3; 12 nucleotides align to TRBD1. This CDR3 is built from 19 residues. From germline, CDR1 is LGHNT and CDR2 FRNRAP. V lost 2 bases and J lost 0; bases outside the gene matches: 8. In nucleotides, the CDR3 is TGTGCTAGTGGTTTGCGGGACAGGGGGCTTCTCCTCTCTGGAAACACCATATATTTT. This encodes CASGLRDRGLLLSGNTIYF.

This clonotype showed up just a few times. The rearrangement joins TRBV4-3 to TRBJ2-7, with D maybe TRBD2 (5 bases). The CDR3 length is 16 residues. Per germline, CDR1 LGHNA and CDR2 YSLEER. V was clipped by 3 bases and J by 3 bases, with 18 bases between them. CDR3 in amino acids: CASSQAGGRTNYEQYF. The CDR3 coding sequence is TGCGCCAGCAGCCAGGCTGGAGGACGGACGAACTACGAGCAGTACTTC.

The sample holds a few counts of this clonotype. The chain employs TRBV5-1 and TRBJ2-5; either TRBD1 or TRBD2 may fit D (5 bases each). The CDR3 has 15 amino acids. Germline V gives CDR1 SGHRS, CDR2 YFSETQ. The V end was cut by 0 bases, the J end by 1 base, with 10 bases between. CDR3 coding DNA: TGCGCCAGCAGCTTGGCCGTAGGGACCCAAGAGACCCAGTACTTC. This encodes CASSLAVGTQETQYF.

This clonotype has only a few counts. The rearrangement joins TRBV10-3 to TRBJ2-2; D might be TRBD1 (6 bases). There are 16 residues in the CDR3. Germline V gene sequence: CDR1 ENHRY, CDR2 SYGVKD. The germline V and J ends were trimmed by 6 bases and 6 bases, with 20 bases remaining between them. The CDR3 protein is CAISGPSRGLAGELFF. CDR3 DNA: TGTGCCATCAGCGGGCCCTCCAGGGGATTGGCCGGGGAGCTGTTTTTT.

CDR3 residues: CASSFLRGEQFF. CDR3 sequence (DNA): TGTGCCAGCAGCTTCCTGAGGGGTGAGCAGTTCTTC. The V call is TRBV11-1, the J call TRBJ2-1; D tentatively fits TRBD1 or TRBD2 (5 bases each). Germline V CDR1 and CDR2: SGHAT, FQDESV (reference sequence). Trimming removed 3 bases at V and 9 bases at J, with 9 bases between. CDR3 length equals 12 residues.

This clonotype appeared many times. The rearrangement uses TRBV7-2 and TRBJ2-2; D possibly corresponds to TRBD1 (5 bases). Germline values: CDR1 SGHTA, CDR2 FQGNSA. This CDR3 has 13 residues. V gave up 8 bases and J gave up 5 bases, with 12 bases separating them. CDR3 region: CASSPRATGELFF. The DNA of the CDR3 is TGTGCCAGCTCCCCCAGGGCTACCGGGGAGCTGTTTTTT.

This clonotype occurred a few times. The chain carries TRBV5-1 and TRBJ1-1; no firm D call. Germline CDR1 reads SGHRS; CDR2 reads YFSETQ. The CDR3 contains 15 residues. Trimming removed 4 bases at V and 10 bases at J, with 23 bases between. The DNA for the CDR3 is TGCGCCAGCAGCCTAGAGCCCGGACCGCCAAGAATAGCTTTCTTT. It translates to CASSLEPGPPRIAFF.

The CDR3 is CASSWGTSGQETQYF. CDR3 nucleotides: TGTGCCAGCAGCTGGGGGACTAGCGGCCAAGAGACCCAGTACTTC. V usage is TRBV7-9 and J usage is TRBJ2-5; 11 nucleotides line up with TRBD2. CDR1 and CDR2 (germline): SEHNR, FQNEAQ (reference sequence). CDR3 length: 15 residues. V lost 4 bases to trimming and J lost 1 base; unmatched junction nucleotides: 2. The variable domain in full, with the rest retrieved from reference TRBV7-9 and TRBJ2-5, is DTGVSQNPRHKITKRGQNVTFRCDPISEHNRLYWYRQTLGQGPEFLTYFQNEAQLEKSRLLSDRFSAERPKGSFSTLEIQRTEQGDSAMYLCASSWGTSGQETQYFGPGTRLLVL.

This chain connects TRBV6-5 to TRBJ1-2, with D maybe TRBD1 (5 bases). The CDR3 runs 12 residues. Deletions cut 2 bases from V and 9 bases from J, with 10 bases between. Germline V gene sequence: CDR1 MNHEY, CDR2 SVGAGI. For the CDR3, the DNA is TGTGCCAGCAGTTACGGGGGAGGTAGCTACACCTTC. Translated, it gives CASSYGGGSYTF.

As concerns this clonotype: This could be a read error, since a much larger clone is one nucleotide away. The CDR3 protein is CASSLGTAGEDLQYF. The CDR3 DNA sequence: TGCGCCAGCAGCTTGGGGACCGCAGGGGAGGACCTTCAGTACTTC. This sequence joins TRBV5-1 and TRBJ2-4; D might be TRBD1 or TRBD2, each matching 6 bases. V was trimmed by 0 bases and J by 11 bases, leaving 18 bases between them. Germline assignment: CDR1 SGHRS and CDR2 YFSETQ. The CDR3 contains 15 residues.

The chain recombines TRBV7-9 with TRBJ1-5; 10 positions agree with TRBD1. The CDR3 has 14 residues. Germline lookup yields CDR1 SEHNR and CDR2 FQNEAQ (reference sequence). V was pared by 3 bases and J by 7 bases, with 3 bases of the junction left unmatched. CDR3 loop: CASSFGTGEQPQHF. Here the CDR3 DNA reads TGTGCCAGCAGCTTCGGGACAGGGGAACAGCCCCAGCATTTT.

This clonotype was found a few times. The chain links TRBV7-8 to TRBJ2-2; TRBD1 matches 8 bases. The CDR3 extends over 20 amino acids. V shed 1 base and J 5 bases; nucleotides not matched to a gene: 18. CDR1 SGHVS and CDR2 FQNEAQ come from the germline V gene. The CDR3 here is CASSLVVYVARGRRTGELFF. In DNA form, the CDR3 reads TGTGCCAGCAGCTTAGTGGTTTATGTGGCCAGGGGGCGCCGGACCGGGGAGCTGTTTTTT.

This clonotype was found a few times. The chain carries TRBV18 and TRBJ1-1, with TRBD1 matching over 11 bases. CDR3 length: 17 amino acids. Germline CDR1 reads KGHSH; CDR2 reads LQKENI. Trimming removed 3 bases from V and 4 bases from J; junction bases left unmatched: 10. CDR3 region: CASSPTGTGGTATEAFF. The CDR3 DNA reads as TGTGCCAGCTCACCTACCGGGACAGGGGGTACGGCCACTGAAGCTTTCTTT.

V and J are TRBV4-2 and TRBJ1-2; the D gene is possibly TRBD1 (5 bases). CDR3 length: 14 amino acids. Germline CDR1 LGHNA, CDR2 YNFKEQ. Deletions cut 1 base from V and 7 bases from J, with 13 bases between. The CDR3 loop reads CASSQGEGLGGYTF. In DNA form, the CDR3 reads TGTGCCAGCAGCCAAGGTGAGGGGCTCGGTGGCTACACCTTC.

The gene calls are TRBV4-3 and TRBJ2-3; perhaps TRBD1 as D (6 bases). This CDR3 region has 17 residues. Trimming left V 0 bases short and J 2 bases short, with 15 bases between. Per the germline V gene, CDR1 is LGHNA and CDR2 is YSLEER. CDR3 DNA sequence: TGCGCCAGCAGCCAAGATTATTTGGCAGGGGACACAGATACGCAGTATTTT. It yields the protein CASSQDYLAGDTDTQYF.